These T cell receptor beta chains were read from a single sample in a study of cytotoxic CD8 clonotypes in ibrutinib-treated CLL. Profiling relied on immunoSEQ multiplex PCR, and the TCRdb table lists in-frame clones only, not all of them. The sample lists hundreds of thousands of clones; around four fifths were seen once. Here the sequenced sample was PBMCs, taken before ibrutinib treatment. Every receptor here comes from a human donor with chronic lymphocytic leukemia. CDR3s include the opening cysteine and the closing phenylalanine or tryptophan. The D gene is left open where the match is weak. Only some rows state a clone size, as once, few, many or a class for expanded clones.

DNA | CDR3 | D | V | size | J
TGCGCCAGCAGCCAAGGACAGAATGAAAAACTGTTTTTT | CASSQGQNEKLFF | . | TRBV4-1 | . | TRBJ1-4
TGTGCCACAAGAGACAGGGGGAGCACTGAAGCTTTCTTT | CATRDRGSTEAFF | TRBD1 | TRBV25-1 | . | TRBJ1-1
TGTGCCAGCAGTCCCCCAGGAGTAACGCTCCCAGATACGCAGTATTTT | CASSPPGVTLPDTQYF | . | TRBV28 | once | TRBJ2-3
TGTGCCAGCAGCCCCGGGACTAGCGGGGAATACAATGAGCAGTTCTTC | CASSPGTSGEYNEQFF | TRBD2 | TRBV7-3 | once | TRBJ2-1
TGTGCCAGCAGTTACCTGAGCGGGATTAGCACAGATACGCAGTATTTT | CASSYLSGISTDTQYF | TRBD2 | TRBV6-5 | few | TRBJ2-3
TGCGCCAGCAGCTCAACAGGTTCCGCTGGGCGGAAGCAGTACTTC | CASSSTGSAGRKQYF | . | TRBV5-1 | . | TRBJ2-7
TGTGCCAGTAGTATAGCGGGACTAGTGATTTACTCTGGGGCCAACGTCCTGACTTTC | CASSIAGLVIYSGANVLTF | TRBD2 | TRBV19 | . | TRBJ2-6
TGTGCCAGCAGCTTAAGGCGGGTTGAGCAGTTCTTC | CASSLRRVEQFF | . | TRBV5-4 | . | TRBJ2-1
TGTGCCAGTAGTATGCAAGGGACTGAAGCTTTCTTT | CASSMQGTEAFF | . | TRBV19 | few | TRBJ1-1
TGTGCCTGGAGGTTGACAGGGGGATACTATGGCTACACCTTC | CAWRLTGGYYGYTF | TRBD1 | TRBV30 | . | TRBJ1-2
TGTGCCTGGTCTTCTCCTCCGGGACAGGGGCACTCCTACGAGCAGTACTTC | CAWSSPPGQGHSYEQYF | TRBD1 | TRBV30 | . | TRBJ2-7
TGCGCCAGCAGCTTGGCTGGGGGGGCAGGCACTGAAGCTTTCTTT | CASSLAGGAGTEAFF | . | TRBV5-1 | . | TRBJ1-1
TGTGCCAGCTCCTCCGCGGTAGCGGCCTACTACGAGCAGTACTTC | CASSSAVAAYYEQYF | . | TRBV18 | . | TRBJ2-7
TGTGCCAGCAGCTGGTCCTCTGGCTACACCTTC | CASSWSSGYTF | . | TRBV28 | . | TRBJ1-2
TGTGCCAGCAGCTTAGTGCTAGCGGCTATTTCCTACGAGCAGTACTTC | CASSLVLAAISYEQYF | TRBD2 | TRBV11-2 | . | TRBJ2-7
TGTGCCAGCAGCTCCCGTGACGTACTAGCGGGAAGCTCTAGGCAGTTCTTC | CASSSRDVLAGSSRQFF | TRBD2 | TRBV5-5 | . | TRBJ2-1
TGCGCCAGCAGCCAGGAGGGAAGGGAGACCCAGTACTTC | CASSQEGRETQYF | . | TRBV4-3 | once | TRBJ2-5
TGTGCCAGCAGTTTATCAGGACAGGGGTTCCCAGATACGCAGTATTTT | CASSLSGQGFPDTQYF | TRBD1 | TRBV27 | few | TRBJ2-3
TGTGCCAGCTCCCGGGCGGGAGCGTGGGGCACCGGGGAGCTGTTTTTT | CASSRAGAWGTGELFF | TRBD2 | TRBV7-8 | . | TRBJ2-2
TGTGCCAGCAACCGACAGGGCTACGAGCAGTACTTC | CASNRQGYEQYF | TRBD1 | TRBV7-2 | . | TRBJ2-7
TGTGCCAGCAGCCCTACTCCTGGGACAGGGGTTAGCATTCAGTACTTC | CASSPTPGTGVSIQYF | TRBD1 | TRBV7-6 | . | TRBJ2-4
TGTGCCAGCAGCGTAGGATTGGGGACAGGAGACTCCTACGAGCAGTACTTC | CASSVGLGTGDSYEQYF | TRBD1 | TRBV9 | . | TRBJ2-7
TGTGCCAGTAGTTATAAACTCGGGACAGGGAGCATGAACACTGAAGCTTTCTTT | CASSYKLGTGSMNTEAFF | TRBD1 | TRBV19 | . | TRBJ1-1
TGTGCCAGCAGCTCATTCCGGACAGGGGCTGGAAACACCATATATTTT | CASSSFRTGAGNTIYF | TRBD1 | TRBV7-9 | . | TRBJ1-3
TGTGCCAGCAGCTTATCAGGGCCCGTTATGAACACTGAAGCTTTCTTT | CASSLSGPVMNTEAFF | . | TRBV7-3 | . | TRBJ1-1
TGTGCCATCAGGGGGACTAGCGGGAGGGCCGAGAATGAGCAGTTCTTC | CAIRGTSGRAENEQFF | TRBD2 | TRBV10-3 | . | TRBJ2-1
TGCGCCAGCAGCCAAGACGGGCAGACCTACGAGCAGTACTTC | CASSQDGQTYEQYF | . | TRBV4-3 | . | TRBJ2-7
TGTGCCAGCAGCCTAACGGGAGTAGATGGCTACACCTTC | CASSLTGVDGYTF | . | TRBV9 | . | TRBJ1-2
TGCAGCGTTGTTCTAGGGGGCAGCACAGATACGCAGTATTTT | CSVVLGGSTDTQYF | TRBD1 | TRBV29-1 | . | TRBJ2-3
TGTGCCTGGAGTGTACTAGGCCAGAACTATGGCTACACCTTC | CAWSVLGQNYGYTF | . | TRBV30 | few | TRBJ1-2
TGTGCCAGCAGCTTAACCCAGGGCCACGAGCAGTACTTC | CASSLTQGHEQYF | . | TRBV7-6 | . | TRBJ2-7
TGCAGCGTTGGACAGGGTATCTACGAGCAGTACTTC | CSVGQGIYEQYF | TRBD1 | TRBV29-1 | . | TRBJ2-7
TGTGCCAGCAGTTACGTGTTTGGGGGGCCCCAGCATTTT | CASSYVFGGPQHF | . | TRBV6-6 | few | TRBJ1-5
TGTGCCAGCAGCTTCCGACTAGCCCACGAGCAGTACTTC | CASSFRLAHEQYF | TRBD2 | TRBV5-6 | . | TRBJ2-7
TGTGCCAGCAGTCCCCTTCTAAGGGGCGAGCAGTACTTC | CASSPLLRGEQYF | . | TRBV6-5 | . | TRBJ2-7